This T cell receptor beta chain appears in the sequencing data of a study of siplizumab effects on memory and regulatory T cells. This clone is a singleton in its sample. The assay covered some 10^5 TCR templates per sample. Clones were sequenced by immunoSEQ multiplex PCR, and TCRdb holds only the in-frame ones, with some missing. The table records approximately 100,000 clones, roughly 94% of them present only once. The specimen sequenced was Tregs sorted from blood. This receptor was obtained from a human donor in good health.

The CDR3: CASSQSREKLFF. The CDR3 DNA reads as TGTGCCAGTAGTCAATCGCGCGAAAAACTGTTTTTT. The rearrangement uses TRBV19 and TRBJ1-4; D remains ambiguous. Germline CDR1 LNHDA, CDR2 SQIVND (reference sequence). The CDR3 consists of 12 residues. Trimming pared 5 bases from V and 8 bases from J, leaving 9 bases between.